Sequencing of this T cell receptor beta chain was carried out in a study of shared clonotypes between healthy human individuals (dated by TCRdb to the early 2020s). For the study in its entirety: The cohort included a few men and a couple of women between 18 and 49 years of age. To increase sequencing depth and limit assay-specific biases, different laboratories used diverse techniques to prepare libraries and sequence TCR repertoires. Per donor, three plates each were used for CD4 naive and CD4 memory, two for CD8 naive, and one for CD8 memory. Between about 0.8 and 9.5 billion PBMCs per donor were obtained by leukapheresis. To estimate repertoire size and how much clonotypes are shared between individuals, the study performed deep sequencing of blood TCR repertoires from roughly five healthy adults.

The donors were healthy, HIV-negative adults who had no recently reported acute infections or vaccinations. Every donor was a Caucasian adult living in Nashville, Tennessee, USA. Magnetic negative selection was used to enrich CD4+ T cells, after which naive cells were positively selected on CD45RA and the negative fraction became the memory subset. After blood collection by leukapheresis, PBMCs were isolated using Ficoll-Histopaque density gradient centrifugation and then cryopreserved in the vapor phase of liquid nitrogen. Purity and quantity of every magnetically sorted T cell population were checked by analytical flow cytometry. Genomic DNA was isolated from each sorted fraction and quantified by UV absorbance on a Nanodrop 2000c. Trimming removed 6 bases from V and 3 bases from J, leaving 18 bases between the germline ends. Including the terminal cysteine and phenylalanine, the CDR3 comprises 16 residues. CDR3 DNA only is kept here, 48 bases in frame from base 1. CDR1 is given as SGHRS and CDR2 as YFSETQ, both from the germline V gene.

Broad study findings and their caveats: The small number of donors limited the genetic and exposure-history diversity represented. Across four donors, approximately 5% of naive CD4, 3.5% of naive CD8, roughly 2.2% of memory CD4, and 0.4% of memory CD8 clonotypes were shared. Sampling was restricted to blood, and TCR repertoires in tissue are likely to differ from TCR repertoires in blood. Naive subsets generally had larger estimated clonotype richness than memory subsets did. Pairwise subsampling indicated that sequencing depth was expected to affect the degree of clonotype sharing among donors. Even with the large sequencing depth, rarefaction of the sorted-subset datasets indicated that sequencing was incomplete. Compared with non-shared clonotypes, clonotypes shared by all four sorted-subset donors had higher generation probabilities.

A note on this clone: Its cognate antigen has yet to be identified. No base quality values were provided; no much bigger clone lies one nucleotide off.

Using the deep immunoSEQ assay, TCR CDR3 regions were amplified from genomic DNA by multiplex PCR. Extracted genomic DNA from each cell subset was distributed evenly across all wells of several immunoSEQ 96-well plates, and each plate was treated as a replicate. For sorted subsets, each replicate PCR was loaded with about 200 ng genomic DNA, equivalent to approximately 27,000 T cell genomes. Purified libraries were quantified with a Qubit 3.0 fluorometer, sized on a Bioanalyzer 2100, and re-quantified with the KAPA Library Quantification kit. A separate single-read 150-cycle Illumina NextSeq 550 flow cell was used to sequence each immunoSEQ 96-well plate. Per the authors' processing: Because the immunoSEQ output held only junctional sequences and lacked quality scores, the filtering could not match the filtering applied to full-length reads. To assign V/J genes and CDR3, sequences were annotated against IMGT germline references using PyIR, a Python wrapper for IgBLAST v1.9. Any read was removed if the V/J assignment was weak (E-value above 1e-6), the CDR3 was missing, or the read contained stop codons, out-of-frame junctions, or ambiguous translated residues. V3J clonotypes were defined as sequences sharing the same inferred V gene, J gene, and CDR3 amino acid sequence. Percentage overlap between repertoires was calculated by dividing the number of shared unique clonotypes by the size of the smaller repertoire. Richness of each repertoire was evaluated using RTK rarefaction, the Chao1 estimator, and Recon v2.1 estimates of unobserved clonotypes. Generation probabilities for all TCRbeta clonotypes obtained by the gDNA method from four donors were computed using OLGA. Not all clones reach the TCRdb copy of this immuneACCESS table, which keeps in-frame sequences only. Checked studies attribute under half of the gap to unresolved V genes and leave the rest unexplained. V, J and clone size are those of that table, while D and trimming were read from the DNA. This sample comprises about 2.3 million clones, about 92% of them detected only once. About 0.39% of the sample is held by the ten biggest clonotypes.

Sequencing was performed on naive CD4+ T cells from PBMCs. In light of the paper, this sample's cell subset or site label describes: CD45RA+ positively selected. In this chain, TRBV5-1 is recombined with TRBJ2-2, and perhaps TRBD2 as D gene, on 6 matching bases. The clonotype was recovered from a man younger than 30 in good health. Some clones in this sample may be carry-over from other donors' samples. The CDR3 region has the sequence CASTPGGKGYTGELFF. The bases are TGCGCCAGCACCCCTGGGGGGAAAGGGTACACCGGGGAGCTGTTTTTT.